This note documents a single T cell receptor beta chain sequence. The table lists this clonotype with a few counts. No antigen is known for it. Nothing much larger sits one base from this clone, and base qualities are not available. Counted from cysteine to phenylalanine, this CDR3 has 14 amino acids. CDR3 DNA is the only sequence kept; it has 42 bases, read in frame from the first base. V and J are trimmed by 9 bases and 2 bases, and the gene matches miss 8 bases of the junction. CDR1 and CDR2, per the germline V gene (reference sequence), are LNHDA and SQIVND. These data originate in a study of T-cell reconstitution after alpha-beta-depleted transplantation in children (TCRdb year 2016). Turning to the overall study: Using TCR repertoire profiling, the study followed T-cell immune reconstitution in a quantitative way in children after TCRalphabeta/CD19-depleted allogeneic hematopoietic cell transplantation.

The protocol used for the library was PCR. The listed sequencing device is Illumina HiSeq 2500. To normalize quantification of the TCRbeta repertoire, the TCR libraries were built with molecular barcoding that relied on unique molecular identifiers. TCRdb's own reprocessing of the public reads used fastp at Q25 and MiXCR and kept productive beta chains. Rows with one shared CDR3 protein collapse into an entry with the most common genes and DNA. This sample gives about 540,000 distinct CDR3 sequences in total; approximately 16% of them show up just once. The ten largest clones capture approximately 3% of the sample.

This receptor was obtained from a human donor who donated a stem cell graft to a child with acute lymphoblastic leukemia. Rearrangement joined TRBV19 to TRBJ2-3; 7 nucleotides in the junction match TRBD1. The source was PBMCs from the stem cell graft donor, collected from the stem cell graft. The nucleotide sequence is TGTGCCAGCACAGGGGATGGTCACACAGATACGCAGTATTTT. This codes for CASTGDGHTDTQYF.